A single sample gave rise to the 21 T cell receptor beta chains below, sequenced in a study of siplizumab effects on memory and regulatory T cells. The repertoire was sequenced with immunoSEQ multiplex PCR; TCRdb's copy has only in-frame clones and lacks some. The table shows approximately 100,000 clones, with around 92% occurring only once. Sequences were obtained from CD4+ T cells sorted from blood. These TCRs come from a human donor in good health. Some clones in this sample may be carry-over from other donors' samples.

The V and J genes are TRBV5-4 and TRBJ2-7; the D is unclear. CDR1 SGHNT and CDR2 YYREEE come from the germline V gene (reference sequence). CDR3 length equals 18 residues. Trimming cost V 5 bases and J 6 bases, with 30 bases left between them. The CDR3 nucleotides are TGTGCCAGCAGTCCGGGCCCCACGGCGGAGAAAATTCCCGTCGAGCAGTACTTC. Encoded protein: CASSPGPTAEKIPVEQYF. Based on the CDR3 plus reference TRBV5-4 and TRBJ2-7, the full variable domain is ETGVTQSPTHLIKTRGQQVTLRCSSQSGHNTVSWYQQALGQGPQFIFQYYREEENGRGNFPPRFSGLQFPNYSSELNVNALELDDSALYLCASSPGPTAEKIPVEQYFGPGTRLTVT.

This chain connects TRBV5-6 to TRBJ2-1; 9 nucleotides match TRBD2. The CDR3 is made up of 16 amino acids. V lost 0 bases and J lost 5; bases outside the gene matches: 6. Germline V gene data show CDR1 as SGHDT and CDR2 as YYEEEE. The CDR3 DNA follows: TGTGCCAGCAGCTTGGTCTTGGGGACTAGCAACAATGAGCAGTTCTTC. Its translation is CASSLVLGTSNNEQFF.

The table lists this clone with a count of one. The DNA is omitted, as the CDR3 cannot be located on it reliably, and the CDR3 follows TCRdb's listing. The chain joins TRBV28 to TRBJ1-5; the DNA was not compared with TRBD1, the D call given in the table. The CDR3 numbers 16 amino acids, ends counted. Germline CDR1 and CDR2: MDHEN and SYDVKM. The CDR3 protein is CASSILGQSPNQPQHF.

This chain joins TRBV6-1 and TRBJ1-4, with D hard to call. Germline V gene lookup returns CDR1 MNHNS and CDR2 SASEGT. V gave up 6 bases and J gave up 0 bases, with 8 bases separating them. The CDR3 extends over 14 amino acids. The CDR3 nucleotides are TGTGCCAGCAGCGGCGGACCAACTAATGAAAAACTGTTTTTT. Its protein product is CASSGGPTNEKLFF.

CDR3 nucleotide sequence: TGCGCCAGGAGTTGGCGGGAAGGCACAGATACGCAGTATTTT. Translating it yields CARSWREGTDTQYF. The chain couples TRBV5-1 to TRBJ2-3; tentatively, D is TRBD2 (6 bases). The CDR3 is made up of 14 amino acids. Germline CDR1 is SGHRS and CDR2 is YFSETQ. Trimming cost V 8 bases and J 1 base, with 14 bases left between them.

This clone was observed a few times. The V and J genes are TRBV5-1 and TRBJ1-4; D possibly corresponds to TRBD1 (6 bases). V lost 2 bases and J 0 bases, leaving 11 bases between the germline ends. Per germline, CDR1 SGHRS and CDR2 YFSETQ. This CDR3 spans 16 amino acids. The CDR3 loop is CASSFRGEATNEKLFF. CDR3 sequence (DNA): TGCGCCAGCAGCTTTAGGGGGGAAGCAACTAATGAAAAACTGTTTTTT.

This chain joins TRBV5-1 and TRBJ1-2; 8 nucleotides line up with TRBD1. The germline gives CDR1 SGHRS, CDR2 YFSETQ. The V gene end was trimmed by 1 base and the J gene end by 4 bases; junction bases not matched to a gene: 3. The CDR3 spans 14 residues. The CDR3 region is CASSLYRGSYGYTF. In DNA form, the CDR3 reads TGCGCCAGCAGCTTGTACAGGGGGTCCTATGGCTACACCTTC. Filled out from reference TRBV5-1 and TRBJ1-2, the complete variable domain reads KAGVTQTPRYLIKTRGQQVTLSCSPISGHRSVSWYQQTPGQGLQFLFEYFSETQRNKGNFPGRFSGRQFSNSRSEMNVSTLELGDSALYLCASSLYRGSYGYTFGSGTRLTVV.

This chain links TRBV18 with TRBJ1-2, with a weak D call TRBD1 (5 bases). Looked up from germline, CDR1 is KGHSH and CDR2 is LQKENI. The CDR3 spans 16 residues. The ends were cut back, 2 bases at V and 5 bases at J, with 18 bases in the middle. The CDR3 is CASSPSEDIGAYGYTF. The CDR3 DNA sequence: TGTGCCAGCTCACCAAGTGAGGACATCGGGGCATATGGCTACACCTTC.

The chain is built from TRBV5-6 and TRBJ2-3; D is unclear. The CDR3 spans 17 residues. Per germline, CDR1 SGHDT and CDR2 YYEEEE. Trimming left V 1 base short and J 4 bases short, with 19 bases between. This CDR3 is CASSLFVVGYGADTQYF. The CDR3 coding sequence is TGTGCCAGCAGCTTGTTTGTCGTCGGCTACGGTGCAGATACGCAGTATTTT.

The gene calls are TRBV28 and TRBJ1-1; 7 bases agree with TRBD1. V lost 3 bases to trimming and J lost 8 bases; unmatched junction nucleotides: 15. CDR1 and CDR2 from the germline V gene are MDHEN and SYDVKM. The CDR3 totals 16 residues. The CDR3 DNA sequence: TGTGCCAGCAGTTTTGGATTACAACAGGGGTCACTGGAAGCTTTCTTT. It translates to CASSFGLQQGSLEAFF.

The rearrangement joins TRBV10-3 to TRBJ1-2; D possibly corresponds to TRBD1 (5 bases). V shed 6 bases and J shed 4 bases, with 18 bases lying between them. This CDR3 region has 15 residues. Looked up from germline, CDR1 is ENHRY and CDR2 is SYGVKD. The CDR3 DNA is TGTGCCATCAGACTAGACAGCTACCCCTTCTATGGCTACACCTTC. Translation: CAIRLDSYPFYGYTF.

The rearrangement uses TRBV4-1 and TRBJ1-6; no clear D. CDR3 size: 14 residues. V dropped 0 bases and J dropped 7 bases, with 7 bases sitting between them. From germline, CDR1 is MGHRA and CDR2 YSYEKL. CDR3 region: CASSQDGLNSPLHF. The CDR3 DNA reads TGCGCCAGCAGCCAAGATGGTTTGAATTCACCCCTCCACTTT.

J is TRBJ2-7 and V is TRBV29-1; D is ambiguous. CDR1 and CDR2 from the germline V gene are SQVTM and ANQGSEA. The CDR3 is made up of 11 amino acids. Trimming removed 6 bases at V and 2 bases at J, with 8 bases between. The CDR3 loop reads CSVAQAYEQYF. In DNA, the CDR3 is TGCAGCGTGGCCCAAGCCTACGAGCAGTACTTC.

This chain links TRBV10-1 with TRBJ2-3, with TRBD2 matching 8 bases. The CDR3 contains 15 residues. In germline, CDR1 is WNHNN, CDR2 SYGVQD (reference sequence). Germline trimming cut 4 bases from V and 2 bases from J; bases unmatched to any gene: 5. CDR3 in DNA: TGCGCCAGCAGTGCAAGCGGGAGCCCCACAGATACGCAGTATTTT. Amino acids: CASSASGSPTDTQYF.

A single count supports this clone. Here the CDR3 reads CASSLSLVTYEQYF. CDR3 nucleotides: TGTGCCAGCAGCTTATCCCTTGTTACCTACGAGCAGTACTTC. This chain connects TRBV11-2 to TRBJ2-7; D gene uncertain. Germline values: CDR1 SGHAT, CDR2 FQNNGV. CDR3 length equals 14 residues. Trimming shortened V by 2 bases and J by 2 bases, and 10 bases separated the two germline ends.

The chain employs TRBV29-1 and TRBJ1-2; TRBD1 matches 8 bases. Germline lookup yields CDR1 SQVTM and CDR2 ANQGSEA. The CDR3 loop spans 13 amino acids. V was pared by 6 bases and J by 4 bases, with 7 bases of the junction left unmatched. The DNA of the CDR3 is TGCAGCGTCTGGACAGGGCAGGGCTATGGCTACACCTTC. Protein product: CSVWTGQGYGYTF. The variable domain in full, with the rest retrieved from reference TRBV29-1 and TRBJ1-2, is SAVISQKPSRDICQRGTSLTIQCQVDSQVTMMFWYRQQPGQSLTLIATANQGSEATYESGFVIDKFPISRPNLTFSTLTVSNMSPEDSSIYLCSVWTGQGYGYTFGSGTRLTVV.

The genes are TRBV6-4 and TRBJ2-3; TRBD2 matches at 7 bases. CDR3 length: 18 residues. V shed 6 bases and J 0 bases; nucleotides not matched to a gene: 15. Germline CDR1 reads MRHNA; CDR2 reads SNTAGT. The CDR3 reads CASSRTSWEGSSTDTQYF. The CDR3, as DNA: TGTGCCAGCAGCCGGACTAGTTGGGAAGGGAGTAGCACAGATACGCAGTATTTT.

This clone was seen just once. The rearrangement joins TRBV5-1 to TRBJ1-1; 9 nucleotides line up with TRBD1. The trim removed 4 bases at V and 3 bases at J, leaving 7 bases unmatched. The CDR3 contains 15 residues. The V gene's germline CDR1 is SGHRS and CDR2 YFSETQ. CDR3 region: CASSPGTGLDTEAFF. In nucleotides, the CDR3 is TGCGCCAGCAGCCCGGGGACAGGGCTGGACACTGAAGCTTTCTTT.

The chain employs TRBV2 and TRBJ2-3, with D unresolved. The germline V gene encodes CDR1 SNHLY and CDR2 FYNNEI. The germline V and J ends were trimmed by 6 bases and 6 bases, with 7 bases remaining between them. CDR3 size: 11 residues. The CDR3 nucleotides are TGTGCCAGCAGGGGATCCGATACGCAGTATTTT. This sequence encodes CASRGSDTQYF.

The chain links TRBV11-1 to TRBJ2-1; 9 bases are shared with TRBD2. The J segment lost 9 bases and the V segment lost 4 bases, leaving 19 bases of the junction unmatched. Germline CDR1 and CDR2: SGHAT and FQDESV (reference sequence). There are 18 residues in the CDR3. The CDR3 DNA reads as TGTGCCAGCAGCTCTTGGGTGGGCGGGACTAGCCCCTATGCTGAGCAGTTCTTC. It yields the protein CASSSWVGGTSPYAEQFF. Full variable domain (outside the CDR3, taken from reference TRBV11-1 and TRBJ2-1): EAEVAQSPRYKITEKSQAVAFWCDPISGHATLYWYRQILGQGPELLVQFQDESVVDDSQLPKDRFSAERLKGVDSTLKIQPAELGDSAMYLCASSSWVGGTSPYAEQFFGPGTRLTVL.

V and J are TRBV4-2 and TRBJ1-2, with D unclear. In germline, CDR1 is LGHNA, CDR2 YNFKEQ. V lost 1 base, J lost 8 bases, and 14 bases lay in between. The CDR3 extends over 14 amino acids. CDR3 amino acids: CASSQGPDGFGYTF. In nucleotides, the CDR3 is TGTGCCAGCAGCCAAGGACCCGACGGGTTCGGCTACACCTTC.